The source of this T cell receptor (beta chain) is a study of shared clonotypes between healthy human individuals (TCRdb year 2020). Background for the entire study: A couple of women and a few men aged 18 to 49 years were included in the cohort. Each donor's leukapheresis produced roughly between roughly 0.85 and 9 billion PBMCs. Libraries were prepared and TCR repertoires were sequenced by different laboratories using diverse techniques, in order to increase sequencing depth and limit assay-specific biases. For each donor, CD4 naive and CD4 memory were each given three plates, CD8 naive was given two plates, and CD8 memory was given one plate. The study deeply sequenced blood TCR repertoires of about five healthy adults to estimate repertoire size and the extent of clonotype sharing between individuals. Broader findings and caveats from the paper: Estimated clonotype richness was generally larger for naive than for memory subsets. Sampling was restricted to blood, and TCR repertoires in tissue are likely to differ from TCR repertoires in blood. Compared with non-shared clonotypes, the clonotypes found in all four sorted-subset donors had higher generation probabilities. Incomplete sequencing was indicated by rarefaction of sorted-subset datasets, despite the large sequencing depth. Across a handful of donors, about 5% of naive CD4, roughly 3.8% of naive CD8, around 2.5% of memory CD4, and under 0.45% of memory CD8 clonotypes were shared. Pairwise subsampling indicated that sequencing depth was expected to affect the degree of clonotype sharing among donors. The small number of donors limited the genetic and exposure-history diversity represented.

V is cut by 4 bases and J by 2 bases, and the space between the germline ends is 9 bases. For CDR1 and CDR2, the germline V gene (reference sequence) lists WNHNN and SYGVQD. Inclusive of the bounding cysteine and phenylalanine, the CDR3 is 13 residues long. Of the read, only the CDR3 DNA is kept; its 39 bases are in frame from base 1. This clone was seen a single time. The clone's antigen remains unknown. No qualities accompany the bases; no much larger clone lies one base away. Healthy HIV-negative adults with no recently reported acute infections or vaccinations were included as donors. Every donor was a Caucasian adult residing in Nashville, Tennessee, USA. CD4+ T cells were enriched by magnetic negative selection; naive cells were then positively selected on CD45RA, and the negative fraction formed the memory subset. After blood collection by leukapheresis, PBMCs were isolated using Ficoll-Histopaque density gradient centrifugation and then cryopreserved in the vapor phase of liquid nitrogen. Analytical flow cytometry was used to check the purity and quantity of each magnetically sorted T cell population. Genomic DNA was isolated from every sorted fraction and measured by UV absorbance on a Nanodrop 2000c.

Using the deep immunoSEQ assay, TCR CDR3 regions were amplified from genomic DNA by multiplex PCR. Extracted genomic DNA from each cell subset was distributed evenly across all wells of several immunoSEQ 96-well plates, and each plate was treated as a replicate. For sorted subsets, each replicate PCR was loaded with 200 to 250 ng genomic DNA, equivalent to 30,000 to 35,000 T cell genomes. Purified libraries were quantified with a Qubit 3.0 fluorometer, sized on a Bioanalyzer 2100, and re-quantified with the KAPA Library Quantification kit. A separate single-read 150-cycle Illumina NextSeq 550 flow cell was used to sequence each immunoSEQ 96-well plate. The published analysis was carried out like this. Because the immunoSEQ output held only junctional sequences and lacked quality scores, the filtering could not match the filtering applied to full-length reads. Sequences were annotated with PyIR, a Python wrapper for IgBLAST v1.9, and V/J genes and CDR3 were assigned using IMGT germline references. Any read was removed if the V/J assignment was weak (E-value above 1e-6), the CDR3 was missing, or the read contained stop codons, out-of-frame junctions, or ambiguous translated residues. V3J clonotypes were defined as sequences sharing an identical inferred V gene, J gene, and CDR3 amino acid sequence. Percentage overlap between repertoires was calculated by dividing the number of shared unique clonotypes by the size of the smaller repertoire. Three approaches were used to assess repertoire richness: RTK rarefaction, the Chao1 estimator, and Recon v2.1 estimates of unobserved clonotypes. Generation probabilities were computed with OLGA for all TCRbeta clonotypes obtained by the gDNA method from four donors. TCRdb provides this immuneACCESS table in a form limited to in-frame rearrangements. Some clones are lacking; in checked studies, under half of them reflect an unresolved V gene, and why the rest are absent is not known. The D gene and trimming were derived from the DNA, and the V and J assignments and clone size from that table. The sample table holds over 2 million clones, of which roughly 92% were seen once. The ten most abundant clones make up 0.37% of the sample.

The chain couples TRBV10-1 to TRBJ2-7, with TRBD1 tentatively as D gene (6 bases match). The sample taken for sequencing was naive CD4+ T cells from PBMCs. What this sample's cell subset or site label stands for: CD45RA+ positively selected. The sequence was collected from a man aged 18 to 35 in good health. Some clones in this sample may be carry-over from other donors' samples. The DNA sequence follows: TGCGCCAGCAGTGGAACAGGGCCCTACGAGCAGTACTTC. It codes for CASSGTGPYEQYF.